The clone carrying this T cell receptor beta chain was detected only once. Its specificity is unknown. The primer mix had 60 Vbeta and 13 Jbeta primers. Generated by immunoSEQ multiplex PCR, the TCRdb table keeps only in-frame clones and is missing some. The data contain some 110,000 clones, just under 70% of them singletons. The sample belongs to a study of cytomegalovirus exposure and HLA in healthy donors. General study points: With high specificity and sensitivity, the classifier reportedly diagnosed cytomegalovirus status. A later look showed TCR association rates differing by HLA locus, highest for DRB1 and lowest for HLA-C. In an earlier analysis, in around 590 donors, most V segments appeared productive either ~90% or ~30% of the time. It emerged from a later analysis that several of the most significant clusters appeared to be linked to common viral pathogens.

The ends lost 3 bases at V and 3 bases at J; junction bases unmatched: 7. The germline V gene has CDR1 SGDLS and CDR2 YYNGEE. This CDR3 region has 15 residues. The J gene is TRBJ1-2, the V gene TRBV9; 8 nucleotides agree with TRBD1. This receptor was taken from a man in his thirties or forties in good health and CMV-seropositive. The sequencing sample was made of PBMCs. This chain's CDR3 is CASSDVSGGHYGYTF. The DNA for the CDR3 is TGTGCCAGCAGCGACGTATCAGGGGGCCACTATGGCTACACCTTC. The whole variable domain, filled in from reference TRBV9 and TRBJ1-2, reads DSGVTQTPKHLITATGQRVTLRCSPRSGDLSVYWYQQSLDQGLQFLIQYYNGEERAKGNILERFSAQQFPDLHSELNLSSLELGDSALYFCASSDVSGGHYGYTFGSGTRLTVV.